Following are 3 T cell receptor beta chains from one sample sequenced in a study of shared clonotypes between healthy human individuals. Clones were read by immunoSEQ multiplex PCR, and TCRdb kept only the in-frame ones, dropping some. This sample has about 490,000 clones, with about three quarters found just once. What was sequenced was PBMCs. These receptor sequences come from a woman between 35 and 50 years old in good health. Some clones in this sample may be carry-over from other donors' samples.

J is TRBJ2-7 and V is TRBV28, with 11 bases that match TRBD2. This CDR3 contains 16 residues. V trimming: 5 bases; J trimming: 1 base; junction bases outside the gene matches: 7. Germline CDR1 MDHEN, CDR2 SYDVKM. The chain's CDR3 is CASSPPSGRRSYEQYF. The CDR3 nucleotides are TGTGCCAGCAGTCCCCCTAGCGGGAGGAGATCCTACGAGCAGTACTTC.

V usage is TRBV28 and J usage is TRBJ1-4; 7 bases fit TRBD1. This CDR3 is built from 17 residues. Losses at the gene ends were 4 bases for V and 4 bases for J; bases not matched to a gene: 12. Looked up from germline, CDR1 is MDHEN and CDR2 is SYDVKM. The CDR3 region has the DNA TGTGCCAGCAGTTCGCCTACCGGGACAGTGTTTAATGAAAAACTGTTTTTT. This encodes CASSSPTGTVFNEKLFF.

J is TRBJ2-3 and V is TRBV2, with D tentatively TRBD2 (7 bases). CDR1 is SNHLY, CDR2 FYNNEI, per germline. V was pared by 2 bases and J by 4 bases, with 10 bases between. The CDR3 length is 14 residues. The CDR3 DNA sequence: TGTGCCAGCAGTGAATGGGAGGGGGCAGATACGCAGTATTTT. Translating gives CASSEWEGADTQYF.